These 5 T cell receptor beta chains share one sample of origin, sequenced in a study of blood T cell repertoires in COVID-19. This table comes from immunoSEQ multiplex PCR, and its TCRdb copy is limited to in-frame clones, with some not included. The table lists about 180,000 clones, approximately 80% of them singletons, with roughly 15% in the top ten. The material sequenced was PBMCs or T cells enriched from blood (not recorded which). All receptors derive from a man aged 50 or older who had recovered from COVID-19.

V usage is TRBV12-3 or TRBV12-4 and J usage is TRBJ1-6; 7 nucleotides align to TRBD1. Trimming took 5 bases from V and 9 from J; bases not matched to a gene: 4. This CDR3 spans 13 amino acids. The CDR3 sequence is CASSRQGGSPLHF. CDR3 DNA: TGTGCCAGCAGTCGACAGGGAGGTTCACCCCTCCACTTT.

This clone occurred once. The V gene is TRBV27, the J gene TRBJ2-7, with 8 bases aligning to TRBD1. The CDR3 has 14 residues. Germline CDR1 MNHEY, CDR2 SMNVEV (reference sequence). Unmatched junction bases numbered 7, after V lost 3 bases and J lost 6 bases. The CDR3 is CASSLRAGGGEQYF. CDR3 DNA sequence: TGTGCCAGCAGTTTGCGGGCAGGGGGCGGCGAGCAGTACTTC.

This clone was found once. The chain carries TRBV2 and TRBJ1-1; D is uncertain. V was shortened by 4 bases and J by 1 base, with 10 bases between the two germline ends. This CDR3 has 14 residues. The germline V gene encodes CDR1 SNHLY and CDR2 FYNNEI. Here the CDR3 DNA reads TGTGCCAGCAGTGCGGAGTTGGGGAACACTGAAGCTTTCTTT. This translates into CASSAELGNTEAFF. Full variable domain (outside the CDR3, taken from reference TRBV2 and TRBJ1-1): EPEVTQTPSHQVTQMGQEVILRCVPISNHLYFYWYRQILGQKVEFLVSFYNNEISEKSEIFDDQFSVERPDGSNFTLKIRSTKLEDSAMYFCASSAELGNTEAFFGQGTRLTVV.

The chain has TRBV2 and TRBJ2-5; 12 bases agree with TRBD2. After removal of 7 bases from V and 5 bases from J, the junction contained 11 bases not matched to a gene. The CDR3 runs 16 residues. The germline V gene has CDR1 SNHLY and CDR2 FYNNEI. The CDR3 region is CASTLILAGGPETQYF. CDR3 coding DNA: TGTGCCAGCACCTTAATCCTAGCGGGGGGGCCCGAGACCCAGTACTTC. The full variable domain, in which reference TRBV2 and TRBJ2-5 provide the parts outside the CDR3, is EPEVTQTPSHQVTQMGQEVILRCVPISNHLYFYWYRQILGQKVEFLVSFYNNEISEKSEIFDDQFSVERPDGSNFTLKIRSTKLEDSAMYFCASTLILAGGPETQYFGPGTRLLVL.

The chain joins TRBV29-1 to TRBJ1-2, with D tentatively TRBD1 (5 bases). CDR1 is SQVTM, CDR2 ANQGSEA, per germline. The ends were cut back, 3 bases at V and 0 bases at J, with 17 bases in the middle. The CDR3 runs 16 residues. CDR3 in amino acids: CSVDGGQRVANYGYTF. CDR3 sequence (DNA): TGCAGCGTTGACGGGGGTCAAAGAGTTGCTAACTATGGCTACACCTTC.